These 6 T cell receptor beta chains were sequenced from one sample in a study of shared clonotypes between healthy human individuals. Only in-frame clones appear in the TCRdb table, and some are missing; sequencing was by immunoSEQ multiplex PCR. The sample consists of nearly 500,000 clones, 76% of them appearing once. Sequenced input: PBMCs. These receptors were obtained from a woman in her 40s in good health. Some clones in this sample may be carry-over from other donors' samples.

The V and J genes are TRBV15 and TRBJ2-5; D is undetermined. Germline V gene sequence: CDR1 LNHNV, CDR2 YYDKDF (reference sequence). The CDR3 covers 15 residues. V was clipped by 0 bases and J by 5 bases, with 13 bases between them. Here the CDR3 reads CATSRDKGSWETQYF. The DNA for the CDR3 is TGTGCCACCAGCAGAGATAAAGGGTCATGGGAGACCCAGTACTTC.

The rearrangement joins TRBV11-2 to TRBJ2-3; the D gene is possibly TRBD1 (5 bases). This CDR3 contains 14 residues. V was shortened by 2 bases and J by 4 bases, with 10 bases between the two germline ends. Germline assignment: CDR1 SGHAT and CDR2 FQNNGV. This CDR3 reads CASSLWGAADTQYF. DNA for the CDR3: TGTGCCAGCAGCTTATGGGGCGCGGCAGATACGCAGTATTTT.

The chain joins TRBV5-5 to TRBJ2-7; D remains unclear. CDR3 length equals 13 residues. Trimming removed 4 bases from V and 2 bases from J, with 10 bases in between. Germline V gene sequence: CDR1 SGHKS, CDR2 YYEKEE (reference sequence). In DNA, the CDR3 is TGTGCCAGCAGCCCGGGTTTCACCTACGAGCAGTACTTC. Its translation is CASSPGFTYEQYF. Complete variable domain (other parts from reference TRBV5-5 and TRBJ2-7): DAGVTQSPTHLIKTRGQQVTLRCSPISGHKSVSWYQQVLGQGPQFIFQYYEKEERGRGNFPDRFSARQFPNYSSELNVNALLLGDSALYLCASSPGFTYEQYFGPGTRLTVT.

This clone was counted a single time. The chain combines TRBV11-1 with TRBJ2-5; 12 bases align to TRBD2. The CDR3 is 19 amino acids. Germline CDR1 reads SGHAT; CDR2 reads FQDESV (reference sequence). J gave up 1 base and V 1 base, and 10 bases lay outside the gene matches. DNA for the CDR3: TGTGCCAGCAGCTTAGGTGGGCGGACTAGCGGGGTTGTCCAAGAGACCCAGTACTTC. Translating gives CASSLGGRTSGVVQETQYF.

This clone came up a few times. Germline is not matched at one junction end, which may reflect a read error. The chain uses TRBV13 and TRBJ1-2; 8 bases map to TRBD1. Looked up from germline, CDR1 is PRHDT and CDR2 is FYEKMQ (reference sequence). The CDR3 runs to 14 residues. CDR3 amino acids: CASSLKGQVRSCAF. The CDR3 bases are TGTGCCAGCAGCCTGAAGGGACAGGTCCGTAGTTGCGCCTTC. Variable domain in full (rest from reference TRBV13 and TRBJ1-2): AAGVIQSPRHLIKEKRETATLKCYPIPRHDTVYWYQQGPGQDPQFLISFYEKMQSDKGSIPDRFSAQQFSDYHSELNMSSLELGDSALYFCASSLKGQVRSCAFGSGTRLTVV.

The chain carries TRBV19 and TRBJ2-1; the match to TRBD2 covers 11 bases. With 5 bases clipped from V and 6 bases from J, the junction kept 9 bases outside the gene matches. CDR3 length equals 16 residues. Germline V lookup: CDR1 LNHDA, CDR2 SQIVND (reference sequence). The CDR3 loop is CASSRIAGGQLNEQFF. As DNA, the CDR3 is TGTGCCAGTAGTCGAATAGCGGGAGGGCAGCTCAATGAGCAGTTCTTC.